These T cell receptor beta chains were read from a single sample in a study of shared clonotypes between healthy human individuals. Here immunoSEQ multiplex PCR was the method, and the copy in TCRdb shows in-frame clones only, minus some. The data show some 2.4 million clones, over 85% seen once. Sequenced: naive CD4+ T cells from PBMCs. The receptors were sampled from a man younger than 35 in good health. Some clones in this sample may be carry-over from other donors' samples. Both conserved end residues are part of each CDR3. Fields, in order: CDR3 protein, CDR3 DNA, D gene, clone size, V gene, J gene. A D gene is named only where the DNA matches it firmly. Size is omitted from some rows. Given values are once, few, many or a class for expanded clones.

CASDRGDNEQFF	TGTGCCTCGGACAGGGGCGACAATGAGCAGTTCTTC	TRBD1	.	TRBV2	TRBJ2-1
CASSEWGLAEEQFF	TGCGCCAGCAGTGAGTGGGGACTAGCGGAAGAGCAGTTCTTC	TRBD2	.	TRBV10-1	TRBJ2-1
CASSNPGQGLFEQYF	TGTGCCAGTAGTAACCCGGGACAGGGCTTATTCGAGCAGTACTTC	TRBD1	.	TRBV19	TRBJ2-7
CASSFLRTRAGDEQYF	TGTGCCAGCAGTTTCCTTCGGACTAGGGCGGGCGACGAGCAGTACTTC	TRBD2	.	TRBV28	TRBJ2-7
CSGNWQGNTGELFF	TGCAGTGGGAATTGGCAGGGGAACACCGGGGAGCTGTTTTTT	.	.	TRBV29-1	TRBJ2-2
CASSWELMGVGNTIYF	TGTGCCAGTAGTTGGGAACTTATGGGAGTCGGAAACACCATATATTTT	.	once	TRBV19	TRBJ1-3
CASSPPGPSGNTIYF	TGCGCCAGCAGCCCGCCAGGCCCCTCTGGAAACACCATATATTTT	.	.	TRBV5-1	TRBJ1-3
CASSQTPGDFRSYNEQFF	TGCGCCAGCAGCCAAACCCCCGGGGACTTCCGCTCCTACAATGAGCAGTTCTTC	.	.	TRBV4-1	TRBJ2-1
CASSLASIMNEQFF	TGTGCCAGCAGCTTAGCATCCATAATGAATGAGCAGTTCTTC	.	.	TRBV7-9	TRBJ2-1
CASSLNTGGANVLTF	TGTGCCAGCAGCTTAAACACTGGTGGGGCCAACGTCCTGACTTTC	.	.	TRBV7-2	TRBJ2-6
CASSLDRENYGYTF	TGTGCCAGCAGCCTCGACAGGGAGAACTATGGCTACACCTTC	TRBD1	few	TRBV5-4	TRBJ1-2
CAWISRAAKGYTF	TGTGCCTGGATTAGCAGGGCGGCTAAAGGCTACACCTTC	.	.	TRBV30	TRBJ1-2
CASRVQGASITNYGYTF	TGTGCCAGCAGGGTACAGGGGGCCTCTATAACTAACTATGGCTACACCTTC	TRBD1	.	TRBV2	TRBJ1-2
CASSQVGGTQPQHF	TGCGCCAGCAGCCAAGTAGGGGGCACTCAGCCCCAGCATTTT	TRBD1	once	TRBV4-1	TRBJ1-5
CASSVGTSGRNEQFF	TGTGCCAGCAGCGTCGGGACTAGCGGGAGGAATGAGCAGTTCTTC	TRBD2	once	TRBV9	TRBJ2-1
CASSYSATEAFF	TGTGCCAGCAGTTACTCAGCCACTGAAGCTTTCTTT	.	.	TRBV28	TRBJ1-1
CASSLGLAGEAEQFF	TGCGCCAGCAGCTTAGGTCTAGCGGGAGAGGCTGAGCAGTTCTTC	TRBD2	.	TRBV5-1	TRBJ2-1
CASSEFASSYNSPLHF	TGCGCCAGCAGTGAGTTCGCGAGCTCCTATAATTCACCCCTCCACTTT	.	.	TRBV10-2	TRBJ1-6
CASSLGWDPPAQYF	TGCGCCAGCAGCTTGGGGTGGGACCCACCGGCCCAGTACTTC	.	.	TRBV5-1	TRBJ2-5
CSVRGTGQPQHF	TGCAGCGTCCGAGGGACCGGCCAGCCCCAGCATTTT	.	.	TRBV29-1	TRBJ1-5
CASSTPGAGAREFF	TGTGCCAGCAGTACCCCCGGGGCGGGGGCTAGGGAGTTCTTC	.	.	TRBV6-5	TRBJ2-1
CASSSDRSNQPQHF	TGTGCCAGCAGTTCAGACAGGTCCAATCAGCCCCAGCATTTT	.	.	TRBV6-5	TRBJ1-5
CASRTTAYEQYF	TGTGCCAGCAGGACGACAGCCTACGAGCAGTACTTC	.	.	TRBV2	TRBJ2-7
CASYNIKGGADTQYF	TGCGCCAGCTACAACATAAAAGGGGGCGCGGATACGCAGTATTTT	TRBD1	.	TRBV5-1	TRBJ2-3
CAISLLDRGGYEQYF	TGTGCCATCAGCCTCCTTGACAGGGGGGGCTACGAGCAGTACTTC	TRBD1	.	TRBV10-3	TRBJ2-7
CASSQTSGHINQPQHF	TGCGCCAGCAGCCAGACCTCCGGACATATCAATCAGCCCCAGCATTTT	.	.	TRBV4-1	TRBJ1-5
CASSLRLAGEGETQYF	TGTGCCAGCAGCTTAAGGCTAGCGGGAGAGGGAGAGACCCAGTACTTC	TRBD2	.	TRBV7-7	TRBJ2-5
CAISPRLAGSTDTQYF	TGTGCCATCTCCCCAAGACTAGCGGGGAGCACAGATACGCAGTATTTT	TRBD2	.	TRBV10-3	TRBJ2-3
CAWSGGQGTDTQYF	TGTGCCTGGAGTGGGGGACAGGGTACAGATACGCAGTATTTT	TRBD1	.	TRBV30	TRBJ2-3
CASSAGQGTYGYTF	TGTGCCAGCAGCGCCGGACAGGGGACGTATGGCTACACCTTC	TRBD1	.	TRBV9	TRBJ1-2
CASGRRNQPQHF	TGTGCCAGCGGCCGGCGTAATCAGCCCCAGCATTTT	.	.	TRBV11-3	TRBJ1-5
CASSREHSSYEQYF	TGTGCCAGTAGTAGGGAACACTCCTCCTACGAGCAGTACTTC	.	.	TRBV19	TRBJ2-7
CASSQDIRPGQDGYTF	TGCGCCAGCAGCCAAGATATAAGGCCAGGGCAAGATGGCTACACCTTC	.	.	TRBV4-3	TRBJ1-2
CASSYTQAGQPQHF	TGTGCCAGCAGTTACACGCAGGCGGGACAGCCCCAGCATTTT	.	.	TRBV6-5	TRBJ1-5
CASSLMGATQETQYF	TGCGCCAGCAGCTTAATGGGGGCTACCCAAGAGACCCAGTACTTC	.	.	TRBV5-1	TRBJ2-5
CAWLRVAGGPPYEQYF	TGTGCCTGGTTAAGGGTAGCGGGAGGACCCCCCTACGAGCAGTACTTC	TRBD2	.	TRBV30	TRBJ2-7
CASSLGLGISSYEQYF	TGTGCCAGCAGCTTAGGTTTGGGAATTAGCTCCTACGAGCAGTACTTC	.	.	TRBV11-2	TRBJ2-7
CASSSQGIGELFF	TGTGCCAGCAGCTCACAGGGTATCGGGGAGCTGTTTTTT	.	.	TRBV7-2	TRBJ2-2
CASTVGQGPSYEQYF	TGTGCCAGCACCGTAGGACAGGGTCCCAGCTACGAGCAGTACTTC	TRBD1	.	TRBV6-5	TRBJ2-7
CSVRPGGNTGELFF	TGCAGCGTTCGCCCCGGTGGGAACACCGGGGAGCTGTTTTTT	.	.	TRBV29-1	TRBJ2-2
CASSLYPVTGRNYEQYF	TGTGCCAGCAGCTTGTACCCTGTAACCGGGAGGAACTACGAGCAGTACTTC	TRBD2	.	TRBV5-5	TRBJ2-7
CASAPQGDQPQHF	TGTGCCAGCGCCCCCCAGGGGGATCAGCCCCAGCATTTT	TRBD1	.	TRBV6-1	TRBJ1-5
CASRSGTMNTGELFF	TGTGCCAGCAGATCCGGGACAATGAACACCGGGGAGCTGTTTTTT	.	.	TRBV6-6	TRBJ2-2
CASSWGTGTEQYF	TGTGCCAGCAGTTGGGGGACCGGGACCGAGCAGTACTTC	.	.	TRBV28	TRBJ2-7
CASRVYRGDRGAYEQYF	TGTGCCAGCAGAGTATATCGCGGGGACAGGGGCGCCTACGAGCAGTACTTC	TRBD1	.	TRBV7-9	TRBJ2-7
CASSTGTNSYEQYF	TGTGCCAGCTCAACCGGGACTAACTCCTACGAGCAGTACTTC	TRBD2	.	TRBV18	TRBJ2-7
CASSSGQGHTEAFF	TGTGCCAGCAGTTCGGGACAGGGGCACACTGAAGCTTTCTTT	TRBD1	.	TRBV28	TRBJ1-1
CASSQGPSSGRWDTQYF	TGCGCCAGCAGCCAAGGGCCTTCTAGCGGGAGATGGGATACGCAGTATTTT	TRBD2	.	TRBV4-3	TRBJ2-3
CASRGTAPYNEQFF	TGTGCCAGCAGGGGCACAGCTCCCTACAATGAGCAGTTCTTC	.	.	TRBV6-1	TRBJ2-1
CASSRRTILRETQYF	TGTGCCAGCAGCCGCCGGACAATCTTGCGGGAGACCCAGTACTTC	.	once	TRBV6-5	TRBJ2-5
CASSEEGAGANVLTF	TGTGCCAGCAGTGAGGAGGGGGCTGGGGCCAACGTCCTGACTTTC	.	.	TRBV2	TRBJ2-6
CASSFGLADYNEQFF	TGTGCCAGCAGCTTTGGACTAGCGGATTACAATGAGCAGTTCTTC	TRBD2	once	TRBV7-6	TRBJ2-1
CASSLVAGLQGYTF	TGTGCCAGCAGCTTGGTGGCGGGGTTGCAGGGCTACACCTTC	.	.	TRBV5-4	TRBJ1-2
CASSKADTQYF	TGTGCCAGCAGTAAGGCAGATACGCAGTATTTT	.	.	TRBV27	TRBJ2-3
CASSPGTVNYEQYF	TGTGCCAGCAGTCCCGGGACAGTTAACTACGAGCAGTACTTC	TRBD1	.	TRBV6-1	TRBJ2-7
CASSPPGPRNQPQHF	TGTGCCAGCTCACCCCCGGGACCGAGAAATCAGCCCCAGCATTTT	.	.	TRBV18	TRBJ1-5
CASSSTRPTGYYGYTF	TGTGCCAGCAGCTCCACGAGGCCAACAGGGTACTATGGCTACACCTTC	.	.	TRBV7-9	TRBJ1-2
CASYRVNYGYTF	TGTGCCAGCTACAGGGTCAACTATGGCTACACCTTC	.	.	TRBV6-5	TRBJ1-2
CATSRRPFTGEEQFF	TGTGCCACCAGCAGGAGGCCGTTTACAGGAGAAGAGCAGTTCTTC	.	.	TRBV15	TRBJ2-1